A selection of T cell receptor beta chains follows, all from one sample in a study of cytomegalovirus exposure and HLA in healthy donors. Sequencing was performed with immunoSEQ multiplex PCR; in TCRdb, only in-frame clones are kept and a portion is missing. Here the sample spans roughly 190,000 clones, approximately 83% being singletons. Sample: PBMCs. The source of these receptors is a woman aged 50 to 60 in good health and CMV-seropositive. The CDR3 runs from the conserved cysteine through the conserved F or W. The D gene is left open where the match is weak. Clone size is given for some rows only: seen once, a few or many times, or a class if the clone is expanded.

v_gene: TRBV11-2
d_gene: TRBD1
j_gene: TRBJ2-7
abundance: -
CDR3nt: TGTGCCAGCAGCTTAGCGGACAGGGTGCACGAGCAGTACTTC
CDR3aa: CASSLADRVHEQYF

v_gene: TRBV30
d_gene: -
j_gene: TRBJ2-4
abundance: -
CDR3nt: TGTGCCTGGGAAGGGGTTAGCAAAAACATTCAGTACTTC
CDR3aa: CAWEGVSKNIQYF

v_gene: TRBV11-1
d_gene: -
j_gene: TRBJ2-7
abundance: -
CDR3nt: TGTGCCAGCAGCTTAAGCAGGCGTTCCTACGAGCAGTACTTC
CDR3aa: CASSLSRRSYEQYF

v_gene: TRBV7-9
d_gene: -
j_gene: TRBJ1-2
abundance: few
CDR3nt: TGTGCCAGCAGCTTTATGACGGACAAGGTGAACTTC
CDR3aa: CASSFMTDKVNF

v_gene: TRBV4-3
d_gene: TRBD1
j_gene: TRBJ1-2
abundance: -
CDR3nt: TGCGCCAGCAGCCAAGATCGACAGGGCGACTATGGCTACACCTTC
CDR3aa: CASSQDRQGDYGYTF

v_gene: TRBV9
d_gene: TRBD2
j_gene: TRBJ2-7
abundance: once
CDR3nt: TGTGCCAGCAGCGTAGGCATAGTTGGCGGGGGGAGAATCTACGAGCAGTACTTC
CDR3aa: CASSVGIVGGGRIYEQYF

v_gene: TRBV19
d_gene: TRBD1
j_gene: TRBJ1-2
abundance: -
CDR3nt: TGTGCCAGTAGTAACACAGGGGATGGTAACTATGGCTACACCTTC
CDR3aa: CASSNTGDGNYGYTF

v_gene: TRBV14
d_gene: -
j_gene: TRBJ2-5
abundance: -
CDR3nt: TGTGCCAGCAGCTCCAGGGGAGGGGAGACCCAGTACTTC
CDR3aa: CASSSRGGETQYF

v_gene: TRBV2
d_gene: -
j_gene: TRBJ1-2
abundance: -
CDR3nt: TGTGCCAGCAGTGAAGTTTTATATGGCTACACCTTC
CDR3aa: CASSEVLYGYTF

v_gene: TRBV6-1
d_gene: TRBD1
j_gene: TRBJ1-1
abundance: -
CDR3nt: TGTGCCAGCAGGGACAGGGGGCGTCTGTACACTGAAGCTTTCTTT
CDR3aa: CASRDRGRLYTEAFF

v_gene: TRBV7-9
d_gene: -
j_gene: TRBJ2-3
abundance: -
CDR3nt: TGTGCCAGCAGCTTAGCGCTTGCACTAGCAGGCACAGATACGCAGTATTTT
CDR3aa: CASSLALALAGTDTQYF

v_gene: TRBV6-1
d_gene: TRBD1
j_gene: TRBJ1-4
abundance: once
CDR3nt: TGTGCCAGCAGCCTTCAGGGGGCTGCTAATGAAAAACTGTTTTTT
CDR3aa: CASSLQGAANEKLFF

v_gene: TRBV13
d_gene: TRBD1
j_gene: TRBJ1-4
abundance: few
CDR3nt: TGTGCCAGCACTAAGGGGGACAGGTCTAATGAAAAACTGTTTTTT
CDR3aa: CASTKGDRSNEKLFF

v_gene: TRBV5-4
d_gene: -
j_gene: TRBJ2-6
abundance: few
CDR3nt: TGTGCCAGCAGCCTCGGGCAGGGAAGGGCCAACGTCCTGACTTTC
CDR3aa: CASSLGQGRANVLTF

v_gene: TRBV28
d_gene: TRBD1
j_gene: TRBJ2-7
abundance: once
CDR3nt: TGTGCCAGCAGCCGAGAGACCGGGACAGGACCCTACGAGCAGTACTTC
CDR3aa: CASSRETGTGPYEQYF

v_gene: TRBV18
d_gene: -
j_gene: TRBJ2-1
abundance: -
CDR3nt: TGTGCCAGCTCACTGGGACTCCCGAATTACAATGAGCAGTTCTTC
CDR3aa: CASSLGLPNYNEQFF

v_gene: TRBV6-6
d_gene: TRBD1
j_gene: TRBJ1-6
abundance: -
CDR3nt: TGTGCCAGCAGTCAGAACAGGGGCTCACCCCTCCACTTT
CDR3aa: CASSQNRGSPLHF

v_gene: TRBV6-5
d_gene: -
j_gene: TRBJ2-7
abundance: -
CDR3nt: TGTGCCAGCAGAGCCGGAGAGCCTCCCTACGAGCAGTACTTC
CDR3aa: CASRAGEPPYEQYF

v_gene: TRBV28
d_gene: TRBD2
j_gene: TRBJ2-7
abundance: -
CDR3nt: TGTGCCAGCAGTTTAGGGGGGGGATACGAGCAGTACTTC
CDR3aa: CASSLGGGYEQYF

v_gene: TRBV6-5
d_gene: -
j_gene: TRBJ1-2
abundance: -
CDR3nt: TGTGCCAGCAGTCGACTGGGGCCCATTGAGGACGGCTACACCTTC
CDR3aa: CASSRLGPIEDGYTF

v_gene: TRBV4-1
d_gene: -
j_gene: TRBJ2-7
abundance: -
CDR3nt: TGCGCCAGCAGCCAAGGCGGGCCCACCTACTACGAGCAGTACTTC
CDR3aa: CASSQGGPTYYEQYF

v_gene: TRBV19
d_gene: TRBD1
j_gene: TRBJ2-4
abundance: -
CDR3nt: TGTGCCAGTAGTATGAGGGCAGGGGGCGCCCTCGGAGCCAAAAACATTCAGTACTTC
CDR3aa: CASSMRAGGALGAKNIQYF

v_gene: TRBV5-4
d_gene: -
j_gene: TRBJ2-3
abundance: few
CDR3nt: TGTGCCAGCAGCCCGACTCTTAGCACAGATACGCAGTATTTT
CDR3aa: CASSPTLSTDTQYF

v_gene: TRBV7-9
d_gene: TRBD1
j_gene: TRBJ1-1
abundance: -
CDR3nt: TGTGCCAGCAGCTTGGGACAGGCTCACACTGAAGCTTTCTTT
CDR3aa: CASSLGQAHTEAFF

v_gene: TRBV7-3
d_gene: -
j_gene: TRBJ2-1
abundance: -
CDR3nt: TGTGCCAGCAGCCCCCACCGGCGGGGTGCGGACAATGAGCAGTTCTTC
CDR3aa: CASSPHRRGADNEQFF

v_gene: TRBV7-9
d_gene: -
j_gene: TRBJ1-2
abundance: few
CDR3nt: TGTTCCAGCAGCTTAAAAAGCGGCGGCTACACCTTC
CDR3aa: CSSSLKSGGYTF

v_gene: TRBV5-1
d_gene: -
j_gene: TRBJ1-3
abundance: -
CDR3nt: TGCGCCAGCAGCCTGGGAGGGGGAGGAAACACCATATATTTT
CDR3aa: CASSLGGGGNTIYF

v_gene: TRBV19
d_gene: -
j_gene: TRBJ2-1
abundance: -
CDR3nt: TGTGCCAGTAGTATGCGGGGGCCCTACAATGAGCAGTTCTTC
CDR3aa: CASSMRGPYNEQFF

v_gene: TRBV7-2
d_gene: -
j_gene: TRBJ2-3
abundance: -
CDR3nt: TGTGCCAGCAGCTCCACCGGGATAAGGGCAGATACGCAGTATTTT
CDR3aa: CASSSTGIRADTQYF

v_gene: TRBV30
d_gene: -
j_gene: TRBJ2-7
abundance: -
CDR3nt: TGTGCCTGGAGTGTCGGACAGTACGAGCAGTACTTC
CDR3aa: CAWSVGQYEQYF

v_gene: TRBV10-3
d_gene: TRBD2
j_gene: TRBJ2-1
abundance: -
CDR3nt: TGTGCCACAAAAAGGACTAGCGGGGGGGGCAATGAGCAGTTCTTC
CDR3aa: CATKRTSGGGNEQFF

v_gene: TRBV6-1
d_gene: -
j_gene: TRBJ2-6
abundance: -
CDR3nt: TGTGCCAGCAGTGAAGGAGGGGGTTGGTCTGGGGCCAACGTCCTGACTTTC
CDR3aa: CASSEGGGWSGANVLTF

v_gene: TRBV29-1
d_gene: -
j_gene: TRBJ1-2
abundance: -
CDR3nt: TGCAGCGACCCCGCGGTGGGGGGGGATGGCTACACCTTC
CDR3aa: CSDPAVGGDGYTF

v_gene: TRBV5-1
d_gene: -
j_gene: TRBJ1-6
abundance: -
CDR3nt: TGCGCCAGCAGCTTGGGACAGCGCGATTCACCCCTCCACTTT
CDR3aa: CASSLGQRDSPLHF

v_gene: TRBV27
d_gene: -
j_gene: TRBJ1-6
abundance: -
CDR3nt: TGTGCCAGCAGTTCCCGGGAGGGGAGGCGTTCACCCCTCCACTTT
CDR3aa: CASSSREGRRSPLHF

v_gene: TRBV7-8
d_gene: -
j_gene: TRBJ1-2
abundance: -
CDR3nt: TGTGCCAGCAGCTTAAGACAGTCCTCTAACTATGGCTACACCTTC
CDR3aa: CASSLRQSSNYGYTF

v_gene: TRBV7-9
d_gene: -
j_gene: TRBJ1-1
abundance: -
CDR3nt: TGTTCCAGCAGCTTGCAGGGGTGGACTGAAGCTTTCTTT
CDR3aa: CSSSLQGWTEAFF

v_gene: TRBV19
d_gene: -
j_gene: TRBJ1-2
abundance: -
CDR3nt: TGTGCCAGTTATTTATCCGGGGGACTCGGAGGGAGTGGCTACACCTTC
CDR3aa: CASYLSGGLGGSGYTF

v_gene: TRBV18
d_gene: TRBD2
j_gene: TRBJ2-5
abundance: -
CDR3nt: TGTGCCAGCTCACCACTCGCCACTAGCGTCGAGACCCAGTACTTC
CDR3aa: CASSPLATSVETQYF

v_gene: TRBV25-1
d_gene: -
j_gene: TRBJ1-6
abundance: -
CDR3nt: TGTGCCAGCAGTGCGAGGGAAAATTCACCCCTCCACTTT
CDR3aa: CASSARENSPLHF

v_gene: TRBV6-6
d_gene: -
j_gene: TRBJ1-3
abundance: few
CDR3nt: TGTGCCAGCAGTTACTCAGAGGGCAGCTCTGGAAACACCATATATTTT
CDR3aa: CASSYSEGSSGNTIYF

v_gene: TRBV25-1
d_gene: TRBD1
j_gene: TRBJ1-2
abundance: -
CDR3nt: TGTGCCAGCTGGGGGTCCGGACAGGGGCAAACTAACTATGGCTACACCTTC
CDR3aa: CASWGSGQGQTNYGYTF

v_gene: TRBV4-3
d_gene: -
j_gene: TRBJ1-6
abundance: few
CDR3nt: TGCGCCAGCAGCCGGAGGGACTCCCATAATTCACCCCTCCACTTT
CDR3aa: CASSRRDSHNSPLHF

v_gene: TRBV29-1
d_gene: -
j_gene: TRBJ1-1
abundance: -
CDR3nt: TGCAGCGCCCCCTTGGGGGGGGAGAACACTGAAGCTTTCTTT
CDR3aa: CSAPLGGENTEAFF

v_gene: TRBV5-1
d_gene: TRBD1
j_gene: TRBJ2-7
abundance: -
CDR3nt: TGCGCCAGCAGCTTGGAGGACAGGGGTAAAATGTACTTC
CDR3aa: CASSLEDRGKMYF

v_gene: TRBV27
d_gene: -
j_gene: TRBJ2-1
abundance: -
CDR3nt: TGTGCCAGCAGCCCTAATACAGGGTATTTCTACAATGAGCAGTTCTTC
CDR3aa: CASSPNTGYFYNEQFF

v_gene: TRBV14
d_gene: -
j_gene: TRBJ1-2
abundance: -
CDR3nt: TGTGCCAGCAGCCAGGACTACTACTATGGCTACACCTTC
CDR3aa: CASSQDYYYGYTF

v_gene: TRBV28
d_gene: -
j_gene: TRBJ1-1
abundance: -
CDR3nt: TGTGCCAGCAGTTGGAACAGGGTAAGGAAGAACACTGAAGCTTTCTTT
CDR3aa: CASSWNRVRKNTEAFF

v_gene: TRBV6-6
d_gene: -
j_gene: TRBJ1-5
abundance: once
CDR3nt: TGTGCCAGCAGTTACTCTCCCGGGGAGAGAGATCAGCCCCAGCATTTT
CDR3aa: CASSYSPGERDQPQHF

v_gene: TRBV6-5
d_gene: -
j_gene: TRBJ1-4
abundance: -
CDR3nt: TGTGCCAGCAGTTACTCTCGGGCTAATGAAAAACTGTTTTTT
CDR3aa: CASSYSRANEKLFF

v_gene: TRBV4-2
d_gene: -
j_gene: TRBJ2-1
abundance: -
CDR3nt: TGTGCCAGCAGCAAATCAGGGGCGCGACAGGCACGGACCGCTTACAATGAGCAGTTCTTC
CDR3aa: CASSKSGARQARTAYNEQFF

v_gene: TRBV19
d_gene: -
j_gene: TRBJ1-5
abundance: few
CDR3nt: TGTGCCAGTAGTATAGGACGGCAGGGGAATCAGCCCCAGCATTTT
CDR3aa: CASSIGRQGNQPQHF

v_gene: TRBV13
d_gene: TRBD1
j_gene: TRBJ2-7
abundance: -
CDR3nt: TGTGCCAGCAGCTTAGCAGGGGGTAGCGAGCAGTACTTC
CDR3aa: CASSLAGGSEQYF

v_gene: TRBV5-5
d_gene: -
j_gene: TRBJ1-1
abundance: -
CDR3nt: TGTGCCAGCAGCTACCTGTGGTCAGGGGTCACTGAAGCTTTCTTT
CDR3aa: CASSYLWSGVTEAFF

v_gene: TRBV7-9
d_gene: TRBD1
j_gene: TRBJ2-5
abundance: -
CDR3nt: TGTGCCAGCAGCCCCGGGACAGGGATATTCCGAGAGACCCAGTACTTC
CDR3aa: CASSPGTGIFRETQYF

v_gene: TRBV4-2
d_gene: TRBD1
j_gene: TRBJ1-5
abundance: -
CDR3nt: TGTGCCAGCAGCCAGGGGACAGGGAATCAGCCCCAGCATTTT
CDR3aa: CASSQGTGNQPQHF

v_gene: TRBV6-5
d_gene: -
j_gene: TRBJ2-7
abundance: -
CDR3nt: TGTGCCAGCTCCCGGGTGGAGATGATCACCTACGAGCAGTACTTC
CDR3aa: CASSRVEMITYEQYF